This T cell receptor (beta chain) was retrieved from a study of identical twins' blood T cells. CDR1 is LGHDT and CDR2 is YNNKEL in the germline V gene (reference sequence). V gave up 6 bases and J gave up 5 bases; unmatched junction bases: 6. The CDR3 sequence is 16 residues long. The donors were healthy female monozygous twins, three pairs in total. Authors' data handling: Per-library CDR3 reads ranged about 2.2 to 3.6 million; clonotypes, ~90,000 to ~550,000. TCRdb redid the calling of the 5' RACE reads with MiXCR, one entry per CDR3 protein. In this record, the V and J calls reflect TCRdb's handling and not the investigators' own analysis. The repertoire holds about 370,000 distinct CDR3 sequences, about 28% seen once, with approximately 6.6% in the top ten.

The sample comprised PBMCs. This chain connects TRBV3-1 to TRBJ2-4; 14 bases are shared with TRBD2. The sequence came from a woman aged 18 to 55 in good health. CDR3 sequence (DNA): TGTGCCAGCAGACTAGGGACTAGCGGGGGTCAAAACATTCAGTACTTC. Protein product: CASRLGTSGGQNIQYF.